This T cell receptor beta chain was identified during a study of blood T cells in healthy people across ages. Trimming left V 6 bases short and J 1 base short, with 9 bases between. The CDR3 length is 13 residues. Through a sample-barcoded 5' primer and a J-beta primer mix, a second PCR was run for roughly 6 to 11 cycles. Each sample yielded at least 2.5 million CDR3-containing paired-end reads. TCRdb passed the 5' RACE reads through MiXCR, listing each CDR3 protein once. The table shows fewer than 800,000 distinct CDR3 sequences, with roughly 32% occurring only once. This clonotype has only a few counts.

This chain links TRBV12-3 or TRBV12-4 with TRBJ1-1, with D unresolved. The receptor was isolated from an elderly woman in good health. Sequenced material: blood. The CDR3, as DNA: TGTGCCAGCAGGGGATCTCCGAACACTGAAGCTTTCTTT. The encoded protein is CASRGSPNTEAFF.